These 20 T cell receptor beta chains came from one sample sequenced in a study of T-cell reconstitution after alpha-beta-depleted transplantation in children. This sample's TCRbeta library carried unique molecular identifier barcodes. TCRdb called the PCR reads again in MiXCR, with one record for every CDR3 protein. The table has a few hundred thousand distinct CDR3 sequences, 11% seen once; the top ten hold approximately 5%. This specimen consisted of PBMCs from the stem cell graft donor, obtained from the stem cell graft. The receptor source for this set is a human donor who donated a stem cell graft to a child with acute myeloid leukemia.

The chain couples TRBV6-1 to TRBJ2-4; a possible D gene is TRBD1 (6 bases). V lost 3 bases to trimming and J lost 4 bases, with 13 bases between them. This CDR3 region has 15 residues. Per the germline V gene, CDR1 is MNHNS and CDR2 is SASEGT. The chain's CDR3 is CASSDLDSFKNIQYF. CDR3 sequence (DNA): TGTGCCAGCAGTGACCTGGACAGCTTTAAAAACATTCAGTACTTC.

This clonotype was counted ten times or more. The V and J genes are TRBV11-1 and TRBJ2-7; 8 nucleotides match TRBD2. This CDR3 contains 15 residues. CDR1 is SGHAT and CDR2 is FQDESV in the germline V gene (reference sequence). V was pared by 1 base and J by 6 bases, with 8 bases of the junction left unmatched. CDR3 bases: TGTGCCAGCAGCTTAGGTGTTAGCGGGAATCTCGAGCAGTACTTC. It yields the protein CASSLGVSGNLEQYF.

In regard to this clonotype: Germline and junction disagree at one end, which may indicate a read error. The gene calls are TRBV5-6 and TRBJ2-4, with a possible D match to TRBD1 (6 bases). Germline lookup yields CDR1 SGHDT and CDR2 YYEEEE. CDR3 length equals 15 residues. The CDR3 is CASSLGQRAKNTQYF. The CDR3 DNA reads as TGTGCCAGCAGCTTAGGACAGCGAGCCAAAAACACTCAGTACTTC.

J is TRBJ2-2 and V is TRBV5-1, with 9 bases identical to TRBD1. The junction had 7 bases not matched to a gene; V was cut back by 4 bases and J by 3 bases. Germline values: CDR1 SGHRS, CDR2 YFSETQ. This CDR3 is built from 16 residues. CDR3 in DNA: TGCGCCAGCAGCCCCGGACAGGGGAGGGACACCGGGGAGCTGTTTTTT. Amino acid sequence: CASSPGQGRDTGELFF.

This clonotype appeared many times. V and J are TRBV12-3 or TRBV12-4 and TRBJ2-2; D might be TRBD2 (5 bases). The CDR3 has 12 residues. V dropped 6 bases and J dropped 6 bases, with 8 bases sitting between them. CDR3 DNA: TGTGCCAGCAGGGAGCGGCCCGGGGAGCTGTTTTTT. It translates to CASRERPGELFF.

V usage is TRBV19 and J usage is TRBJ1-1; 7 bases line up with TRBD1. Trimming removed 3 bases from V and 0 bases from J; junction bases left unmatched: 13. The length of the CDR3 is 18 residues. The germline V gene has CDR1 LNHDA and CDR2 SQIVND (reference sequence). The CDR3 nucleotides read TGTGCCAGTAGTATCCTCGACAGGGAGGGGTTAATGAACACTGAAGCTTTCTTT. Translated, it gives CASSILDREGLMNTEAFF.

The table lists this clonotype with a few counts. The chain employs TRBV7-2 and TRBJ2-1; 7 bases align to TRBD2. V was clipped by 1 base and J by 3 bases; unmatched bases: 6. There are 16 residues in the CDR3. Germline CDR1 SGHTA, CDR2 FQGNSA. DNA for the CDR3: TGTGCCAGCAGCTTAGACGGCGGGAGAGTCTACAATGAGCAGTTCTTC. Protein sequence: CASSLDGGRVYNEQFF. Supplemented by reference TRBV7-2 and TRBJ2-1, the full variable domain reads GAGVSQSPSNKVTEKGKDVELRCDPISGHTALYWYRQSLGQGLEFLIYFQGNSAPDKSGLPSDRFSAERTGGSVSTLTIQRTQQEDSAVYLCASSLDGGRVYNEQFFGPGTRLTVL.

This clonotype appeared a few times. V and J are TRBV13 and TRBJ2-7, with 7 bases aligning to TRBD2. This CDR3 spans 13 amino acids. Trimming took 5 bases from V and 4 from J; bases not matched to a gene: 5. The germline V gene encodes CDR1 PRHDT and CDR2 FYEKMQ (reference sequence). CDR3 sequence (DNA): TGTGCCAGCAGCCCTGGCGGGGGATACGAGCAGTACGTC. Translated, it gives CASSPGGGYEQYV.

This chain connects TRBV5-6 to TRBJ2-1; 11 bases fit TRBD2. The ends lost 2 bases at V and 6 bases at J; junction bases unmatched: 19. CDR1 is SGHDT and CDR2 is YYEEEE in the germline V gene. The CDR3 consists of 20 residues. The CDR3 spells CASSLVSTSGNRGSGNEQFF. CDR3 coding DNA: TGTGCCAGCAGCTTAGTTTCGACTAGCGGGAACCGAGGCTCGGGCAATGAGCAGTTCTTC.

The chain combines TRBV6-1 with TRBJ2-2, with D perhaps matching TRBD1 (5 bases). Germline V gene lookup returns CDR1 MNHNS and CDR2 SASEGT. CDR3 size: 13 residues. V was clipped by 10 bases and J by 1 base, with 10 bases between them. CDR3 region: CATTGQNTGELFF. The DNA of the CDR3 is TGTGCCACAACCGGACAGAACACCGGGGAGCTGTTTTTT.

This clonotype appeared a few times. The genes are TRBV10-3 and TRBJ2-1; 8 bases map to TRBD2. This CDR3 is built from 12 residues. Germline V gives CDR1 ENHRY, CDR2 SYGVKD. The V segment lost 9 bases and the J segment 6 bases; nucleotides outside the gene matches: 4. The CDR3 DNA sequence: TGTGCCATAGCGGGAGCCAGCAATGAGCAGTTCTTC. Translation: CAIAGASNEQFF.

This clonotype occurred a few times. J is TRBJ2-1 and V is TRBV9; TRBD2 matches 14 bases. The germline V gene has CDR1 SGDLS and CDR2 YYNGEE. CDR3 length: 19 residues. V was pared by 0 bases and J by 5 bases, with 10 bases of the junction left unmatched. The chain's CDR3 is CASSVVGLAGAGGDNEQFF. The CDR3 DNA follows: TGTGCCAGCAGCGTAGTGGGACTAGCGGGAGCGGGGGGAGACAATGAGCAGTTCTTC.

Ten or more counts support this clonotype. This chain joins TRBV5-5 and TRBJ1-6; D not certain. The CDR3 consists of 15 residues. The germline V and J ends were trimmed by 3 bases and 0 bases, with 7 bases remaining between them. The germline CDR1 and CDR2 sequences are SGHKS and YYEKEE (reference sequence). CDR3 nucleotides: TGTGCCAGCAGCTACCTTAGCTCCTATAATTCACCCCTCCACTTT. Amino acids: CASSYLSSYNSPLHF.

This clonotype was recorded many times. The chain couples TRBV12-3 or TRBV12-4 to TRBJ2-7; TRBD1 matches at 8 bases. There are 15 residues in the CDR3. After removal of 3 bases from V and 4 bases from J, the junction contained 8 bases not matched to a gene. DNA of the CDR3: TGTGCCAGCAGTTTTGCCTCGGGACAGGCTTACGAGCAGTACTTC. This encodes CASSFASGQAYEQYF.

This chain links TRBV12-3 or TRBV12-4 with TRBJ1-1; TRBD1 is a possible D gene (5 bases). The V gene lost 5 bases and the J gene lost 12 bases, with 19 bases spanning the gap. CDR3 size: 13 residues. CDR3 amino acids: CASSDVQGGMTFF. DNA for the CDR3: TGTGCCAGCAGTGACGTGCAGGGAGGTATGACTTTCTTT.

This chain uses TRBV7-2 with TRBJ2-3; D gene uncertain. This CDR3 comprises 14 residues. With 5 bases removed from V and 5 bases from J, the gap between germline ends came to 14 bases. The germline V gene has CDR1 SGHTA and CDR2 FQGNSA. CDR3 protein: CASSRMVGRDTQYF. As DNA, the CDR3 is TGTGCCAGCAGCCGTATGGTTGGCCGAGATACGCAGTATTTT.

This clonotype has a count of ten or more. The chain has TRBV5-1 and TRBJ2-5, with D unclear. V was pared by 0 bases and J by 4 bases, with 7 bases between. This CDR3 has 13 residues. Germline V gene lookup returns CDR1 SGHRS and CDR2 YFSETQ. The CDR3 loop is CASSLVRGETQYF. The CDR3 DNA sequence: TGCGCCAGCAGCTTGGTACGAGGAGAGACCCAGTACTTC.

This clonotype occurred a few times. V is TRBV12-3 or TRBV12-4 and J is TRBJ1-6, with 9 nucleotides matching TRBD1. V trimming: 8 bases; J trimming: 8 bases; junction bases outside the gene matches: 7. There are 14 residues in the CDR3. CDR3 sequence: CASGTGGVYSPLHF. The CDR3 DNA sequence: TGTGCCAGCGGAACAGGGGGCGTTTATTCACCCCTCCACTTT.

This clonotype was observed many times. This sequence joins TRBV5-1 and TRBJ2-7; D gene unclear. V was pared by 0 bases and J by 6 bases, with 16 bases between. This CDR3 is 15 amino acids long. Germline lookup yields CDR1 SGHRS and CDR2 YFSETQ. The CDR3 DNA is TGCGCCAGCAGCTTGGAGCTCTCCCAAGTCGCCGAGCAGTACTTC. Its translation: CASSLELSQVAEQYF.

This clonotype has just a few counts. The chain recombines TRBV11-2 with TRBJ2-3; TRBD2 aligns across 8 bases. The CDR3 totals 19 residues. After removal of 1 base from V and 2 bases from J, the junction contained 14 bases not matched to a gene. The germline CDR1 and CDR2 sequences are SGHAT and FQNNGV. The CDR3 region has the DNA TGTGCCAGCAGCTTAGTGGGAACGGGGGGGTACTCCCACACAGATACGCAGTATTTT. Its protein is CASSLVGTGGYSHTDTQYF.